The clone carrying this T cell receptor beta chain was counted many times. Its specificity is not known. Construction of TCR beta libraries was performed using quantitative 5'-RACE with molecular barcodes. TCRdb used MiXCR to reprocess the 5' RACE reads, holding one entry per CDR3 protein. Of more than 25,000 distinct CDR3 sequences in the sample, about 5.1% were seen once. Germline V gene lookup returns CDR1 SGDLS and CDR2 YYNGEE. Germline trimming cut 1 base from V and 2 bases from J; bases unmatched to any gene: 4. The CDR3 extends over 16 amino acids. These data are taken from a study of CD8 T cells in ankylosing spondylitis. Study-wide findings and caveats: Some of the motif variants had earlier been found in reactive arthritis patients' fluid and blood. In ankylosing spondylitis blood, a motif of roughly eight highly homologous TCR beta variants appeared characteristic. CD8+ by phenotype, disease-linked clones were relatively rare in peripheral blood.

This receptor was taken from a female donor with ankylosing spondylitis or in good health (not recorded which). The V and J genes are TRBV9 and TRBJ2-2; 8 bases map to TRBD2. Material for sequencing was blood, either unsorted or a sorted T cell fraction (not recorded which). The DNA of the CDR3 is TGTGCCAGCAGCGTACGTAGCGGGACAAACACCGGGGAGCTGTTTTTT. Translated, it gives CASSVRSGTNTGELFF.